This TCR beta chain was sequenced in a study of blood T cell repertoires in COVID-19. Libraries were prepared by immunoSEQ multiplex PCR; TCRdb keeps only in-frame clonotypes and omits some of them. This sample has roughly 150,000 clones, with 75% to 90% found just once. Adults between about 18 and 95 years of age took part from 24 US areas. The sequence was collected from a man aged 65 to 85 who had been exposed to COVID-19. The sample comprised PBMCs or T cells enriched from blood (not recorded which).

This chain's CDR3 is CASSLSFSGANVLTF. CDR3 nucleotide sequence: TGTGCCAGCAGTTTATCCTTCTCTGGGGCCAACGTCCTGACTTTC. The rearrangement joins TRBV27 to TRBJ2-6; no clear D. The CDR3 contains 15 residues. The germline V and J ends were trimmed by 0 bases and 0 bases, with 3 bases remaining between them. In germline, CDR1 is MNHEY, CDR2 SMNVEV (reference sequence).